The 24 T cell receptor beta chains below come from one sample, sequenced in a study of T cells in Graves' hyperthyroidism and ophthalmopathy. There were TCR beta CDR3 regions amplified from RNA transcripts. HTBI primers were the set used in a first-round RT-PCR of the TCR CDR3. TCRdb re-called the multiplex PCR reads with MiXCR, one entry per CDR3 protein. The profile shows 310,000 or so distinct CDR3 sequences, over 15% of them singletons. The sample was blood. These receptors came from a woman aged 55-69 years with Graves' ophthalmopathy.

This clonotype has a count of ten or more. The chain is built from TRBV7-2 and TRBJ2-1, with 11 bases matching TRBD2. Trimming cost V 4 bases and J 3 bases; bases outside gene matches: 5. Germline loops: CDR1 SGHTA, CDR2 FQGNSA. This CDR3 contains 16 residues. CDR3 sequence: CASSWSLAGDYNEQFF. In nucleotides, the CDR3 is TGTGCCAGCAGCTGGTCACTAGCGGGAGACTACAATGAGCAGTTCTTC.

At least ten counts were recorded for this clonotype. The chain has TRBV6-1 and TRBJ1-1; no firm D call. Germline assignment: CDR1 MNHNS and CDR2 SASEGT. V was pared by 6 bases and J by 7 bases, with 18 bases between. The CDR3 sequence is 14 residues long. In DNA form, the CDR3 reads TGTGCCAGCAGAACCACCCAGTATCTTGGTGAAGCTTTCTTT. This translates into CASRTTQYLGEAFF.

This clonotype has only a few counts. J is TRBJ2-6 and V is TRBV4-1; D not resolved. Trimming took off 0 bases at V and 1 base at J, with 4 bases between the two ends. The CDR3 is made up of 15 amino acids. CDR1 and CDR2 from the germline V gene are MGHRA and YSYEKL. CDR3 region: CASSQEGSGANVLTF. In nucleotides, the CDR3 is TGCGCCAGCAGCCAAGAGGGATCTGGGGCCAACGTCCTGACTTTC.

This clonotype came up many times. The chain is built from TRBV29-1 and TRBJ2-3, with D tentatively TRBD1 (6 bases). Trimming cost V 4 bases and J 1 base, with 6 bases left between them. CDR1 and CDR2 (germline): SQVTM, ANQGSEA. The CDR3 is 12 amino acids. The CDR3 sequence: CSVGQGTDTQYF. Written as DNA, the CDR3 is TGCAGCGTTGGACAGGGCACAGATACGCAGTATTTT.

This clonotype came up many times. The V and J genes are TRBV2 and TRBJ2-2; 9 bases agree with TRBD1. Germline V gene data show CDR1 as SNHLY and CDR2 as FYNNEI. V gave up 10 bases and J gave up 4 bases; unmatched junction bases: 7. This CDR3 has 14 residues. The chain's CDR3 is CATAPGQGTGELFF. DNA of the CDR3: TGTGCCACTGCACCGGGACAGGGCACCGGGGAGCTGTTTTTT.

Ten or more counts support this clonotype. The chain employs TRBV28 and TRBJ1-2; D is uncertain. The CDR3 has 12 residues. Trimming cost V 6 bases and J 7 bases, with 12 bases left between them. Germline V gene lookup returns CDR1 MDHEN and CDR2 SYDVKM. In nucleotides, the CDR3 is TGTGCCAGCAGCCCGCTCAAGGTTGGCTACACCTTC. Residues: CASSPLKVGYTF.

CDR3 loop: CASRDTSRGEQFF. The DNA for the CDR3 is TGTGCCAGCAGGGATACTAGTCGGGGTGAGCAGTTCTTC. This chain links TRBV9 with TRBJ2-1; a possible D gene is TRBD2 (5 bases). V gave up 5 bases and J gave up 9 bases, with 15 bases separating them. Per the germline V gene, CDR1 is SGDLS and CDR2 is YYNGEE. The CDR3 is 13 amino acids.

This clonotype was observed many times. The V call is TRBV6-1, the J call TRBJ1-5; D uncertain. Germline V gene lookup returns CDR1 MNHNS and CDR2 SASEGT. The V end lost 0 bases, the J end lost 7 bases, and 7 bases lay between the germline ends. This CDR3 has 13 amino acids. CDR3 region: CASSEALRQPQHF. In DNA, the CDR3 is TGTGCCAGCAGTGAAGCGCTCAGGCAGCCCCAGCATTTT.

This clonotype was recorded at least ten times. The V and J genes are TRBV7-2 and TRBJ1-5, with no clear D. CDR3 length: 15 amino acids. Trimming took 6 bases from V and 6 from J, leaving 18 bases between them. Germline assignment: CDR1 SGHTA and CDR2 FQGNSA. CDR3 loop: CASSPRGHGSQPQHF. DNA for the CDR3: TGTGCCAGCAGTCCCCGTGGGCACGGAAGTCAGCCCCAGCATTTT.

This clonotype was detected ten times or more. CDR3 sequence: CASSRRGAGGELFF. The CDR3 coding sequence is TGTGCCAGCTCACGGAGGGGCGCCGGCGGGGAGCTGTTTTTT. The chain uses TRBV7-9 and TRBJ2-2, with D perhaps matching TRBD2 (6 bases). The V end lost 8 bases, the J end lost 7 bases, and 17 bases lay between the germline ends. CDR3 size: 14 residues. Germline V CDR1 and CDR2: SEHNR, FQNEAQ (reference sequence).

This clonotype was seen ten or more times. The rearrangement joins TRBV9 to TRBJ1-6, with D possibly matching TRBD1 (6 bases). The V gene's germline CDR1 is SGDLS and CDR2 YYNGEE. The CDR3 sequence is 13 residues long. V lost 3 bases and J lost 10, with 11 bases in between. CDR3 sequence: CASSETQGSPLHF. The DNA of the CDR3 is TGTGCCAGCAGCGAGACACAGGGATCACCCCTCCACTTT.

This clonotype was found many times. The rearrangement links TRBV7-9 to TRBJ2-2, with 7 bases fitting TRBD1. This CDR3 is 16 amino acids long. V dropped 4 bases and J dropped 3; count of bases not matched to a gene: 8. Germline CDR1 is SEHNR and CDR2 is FQNEAQ (reference sequence). The CDR3 sequence is CASSSPDRAYTGELFF. CDR3 in DNA: TGTGCCAGCAGCTCGCCAGACAGGGCCTACACCGGGGAGCTGTTTTTT.

This clonotype was seen ten or more times. The rearrangement links TRBV7-6 to TRBJ2-1; 11 bases match TRBD2. The CDR3 is 15 residues long. Germline values: CDR1 SGHVS, CDR2 FNYEAQ. V trimming: 3 bases; J trimming: 7 bases; junction bases outside the gene matches: 5. DNA for the CDR3: TGTGCCAGCAGCTTTGGGGGGACTAGCGGAAATGAGCAGTTCTTC. Protein: CASSFGGTSGNEQFF.

This clonotype has a count of ten or more. J is TRBJ2-7 and V is TRBV18; 9 positions match TRBD2. The length of the CDR3 is 15 residues. CDR1 KGHSH and CDR2 LQKENI come from the germline V gene. V shed 2 bases and J 6 bases; nucleotides not matched to a gene: 8. CDR3 bases: TGTGCCAGCTCACCAGTAGCGGGAGTTTCCCCCGAGCAGTACTTC. This gives the protein CASSPVAGVSPEQYF.

In its sample, this clonotype was seen many times. The V call is TRBV2, the J call TRBJ2-7, with unresolved D. Trimming took 7 bases from V and 2 from J, leaving 9 bases between them. CDR1 SNHLY and CDR2 FYNNEI come from the germline V gene. This CDR3 is 12 amino acids long. CDR3 region: CASNIGPYEQYF. CDR3 nucleotides: TGTGCCAGCAATATAGGTCCCTACGAGCAGTACTTC.

This clonotype was counted at least ten times. This chain links TRBV7-2 with TRBJ1-4; 8 positions match TRBD1. V lost 3 bases and J lost 8; bases outside the gene matches: 11. Germline V gene lookup returns CDR1 SGHTA and CDR2 FQGNSA. The CDR3 length is 16 residues. DNA of the CDR3: TGTGCCAGCAGCTTTAGTCCCGGGACAGGAGGGGAAAAACTGTTTTTT. It translates to CASSFSPGTGGEKLFF.

This clonotype was recorded a few times. This rearrangement joins TRBV19 to TRBJ2-3; 8 bases match TRBD2. The CDR3 totals 18 residues. V gave up 2 bases and J gave up 6 bases; unmatched junction bases: 16. Germline V CDR1 and CDR2: LNHDA, SQIVND (reference sequence). The CDR3 is CASSIRIWQRGTFDTQYF. As DNA, the CDR3 is TGTGCCAGTAGTATAAGAATTTGGCAGCGGGGGACGTTTGATACGCAGTATTTT.

This clonotype came up many times. V is TRBV10-2 and J is TRBJ2-5, with D perhaps TRBD1 (7 bases). The CDR3 consists of 13 residues. The ends were cut back, 4 bases at V and 4 bases at J, with 10 bases in the middle. The V gene's germline CDR1 is WSHSY and CDR2 SAAADI. The CDR3 loop is CASSAQGGETQYF. For the CDR3, the DNA is TGCGCCAGCAGTGCTCAGGGGGGAGAGACCCAGTACTTC.

The chain couples TRBV7-2 to TRBJ1-3; D is ambiguous. CDR1 is SGHTA and CDR2 is FQGNSA in the germline V gene. With 8 bases removed from V and 0 bases from J, the gap between germline ends came to 14 bases. The CDR3 length is 15 residues. The CDR3 DNA reads as TGTGCCAGCTCCGGAGGATACCGCTCTGGAAACACCATATATTTT. Translation gives CASSGGYRSGNTIYF.

The rearrangement uses TRBV28 and TRBJ1-6, with 8 bases that match TRBD1. There are 16 residues in the CDR3. Per germline, CDR1 MDHEN and CDR2 SYDVKM. Trimming took 8 bases from V and 5 from J; bases not matched to a gene: 11. In nucleotides, the CDR3 is TGTGCCAGCTTGAGACAGGGGCTTATGCATAATTCACCCCTCCACTTT. Translating gives CASLRQGLMHNSPLHF.

This clonotype was found many times. V gene TRBV28 combines with J gene TRBJ2-1; D is unresolved. This CDR3 is built from 16 residues. Trimming stripped 5 bases from V and 6 bases from J, with 20 bases between. The germline V gene has CDR1 MDHEN and CDR2 SYDVKM. Written as DNA, the CDR3 is TGTGCCAGCAGTCCGAGGATCATGATATTCAGCAATGAGCAGTTCTTC. This gives the protein CASSPRIMIFSNEQFF.

This clonotype was observed at least ten times. The chain's CDR3 is CASSPETGEAFF. In DNA, the CDR3 is TGTGCCAGCAGCCCCGAGACAGGGGAGGCTTTCTTT. This chain links TRBV13 with TRBJ1-1; 8 bases agree with TRBD1. Trimming removed 5 bases from V and 11 bases from J; junction bases left unmatched: 7. The CDR3 covers 12 residues. CDR1 and CDR2 (germline): PRHDT, FYEKMQ (reference sequence).

Only a few counts were recorded for this clonotype. This CDR3 reads CASSLATGGASGANVLTF. The DNA of the CDR3 is TGTGCCAGCAGCTTGGCCACAGGGGGCGCTTCTGGGGCCAACGTCCTGACTTTC. This chain joins TRBV5-4 and TRBJ2-6, with TRBD1 matching over 9 bases. Germline V gives CDR1 SGHNT, CDR2 YYREEE (reference sequence). The CDR3 extends over 18 amino acids. V lost 0 bases, J lost 1 base, and 5 bases stayed unmatched. The full variable domain, rest sourced from reference TRBV5-4 and TRBJ2-6, is ETGVTQSPTHLIKTRGQQVTLRCSSQSGHNTVSWYQQALGQGPQFIFQYYREEENGRGNFPPRFSGLQFPNYSSELNVNALELDDSALYLCASSLATGGASGANVLTFGAGSRLTVL.

This clonotype was observed a few times. The genes are TRBV7-2 and TRBJ1-5, with D unclear. Germline CDR1 SGHTA, CDR2 FQGNSA. The V end was cut by 5 bases, the J end by 6 bases, with 17 bases between. The CDR3 loop spans 15 amino acids. The CDR3 bases are TGTGCCAGCAGCGGGCCGGTAGAGCGGGGTCAGCCCCAGCATTTT. Translating it yields CASSGPVERGQPQHF.